Each of the 32 T cell receptor beta chains below was sequenced from the same sample in a study of cytomegalovirus exposure and HLA in healthy donors. The PCR had 60 Vbeta and 13 Jbeta primers. Produced via immunoSEQ multiplex PCR; TCRdb's table is partial and in-frame only. The profile covers 150,000 to 200,000 clones, with approximately 67% appearing a single time and 4.5% taken by the ten largest. Sample: PBMCs. These receptors were collected from a woman aged 18-29 years in good health and CMV-seropositive.

Details on this clone: At one of its ends the junction is not consistent with the germline gene, which may arise from a read error. The V gene is TRBV7-7, the J gene TRBJ1-2; no reliable D call. Germline V gives CDR1 SSHAT, CDR2 FNYEAQ (reference sequence). The CDR3 runs 12 residues. CDR3 in amino acids: CASSSVDYGYTF. In DNA form, the CDR3 reads TGTGCTAGCAGCTCAGTGGACTATGGCTACACCTTC.

The chain combines TRBV2 with TRBJ2-4, with TRBD1 identical over 9 bases. Germline trimming cut 7 bases from V and 6 bases from J; bases unmatched to any gene: 10. This CDR3 has 15 amino acids. CDR1 and CDR2 (germline): SNHLY, FYNNEI. The CDR3 protein is CASKWTGAGRNIQYF. Written as DNA, the CDR3 is TGTGCCAGCAAGTGGACAGGGGCCGGGCGAAACATTCAGTACTTC.

The chain employs TRBV19 and TRBJ2-5, with D maybe TRBD1 (6 bases). The ends were cut back, 7 bases at V and 5 bases at J, with 29 bases in the middle. In germline, CDR1 is LNHDA, CDR2 SQIVND (reference sequence). CDR3 length: 18 residues. CDR3 sequence: CASTYDAGAGDGWETQYF. In DNA form, the CDR3 reads TGTGCCAGTACCTACGATGCAGGGGCCGGTGACGGATGGGAGACCCAGTACTTC.

This clone has a handful of counts. The rearrangement links TRBV5-8 to TRBJ2-7; a possible D gene is TRBD1 (6 bases). V was clipped by 0 bases and J by 4 bases, with 14 bases between them. The CDR3 covers 15 residues. Germline assignment: CDR1 SGHTS and CDR2 YDEGEE. The CDR3 sequence is CASSLDRGGRYEQYF. The CDR3 region has the DNA TGTGCCAGCAGCTTGGACAGAGGGGGTCGTTACGAGCAGTACTTC. Together with reference TRBV5-8 and TRBJ2-7, the CDR3 gives the full variable domain: EAGVTQSPTHLIKTRGQQATLRCSPISGHTSVYWYQQALGLGLQFLLWYDEGEERNRGNFPPRFSGRQFPNYSSELNVNALELEDSALYLCASSLDRGGRYEQYFGPGTRLTVT.

This clone has only a few counts. This chain connects TRBV19 to TRBJ2-7; 7 bases agree with TRBD1. The V gene end was trimmed by 1 base and the J gene end by 3 bases; junction bases not matched to a gene: 6. The length of the CDR3 is 15 residues. The germline V gene encodes CDR1 LNHDA and CDR2 SQIVND (reference sequence). The CDR3 protein is CASSIGTGGVYEQYF. As DNA, the CDR3 is TGTGCCAGTAGTATAGGGACAGGAGGAGTCTACGAGCAGTACTTC.

The chain uses TRBV30 and TRBJ1-5, with TRBD1 as a possible D gene (5 bases). CDR1 is GTSNPN, CDR2 SVGIG, per germline (reference sequence). V was shortened by 0 bases and J by 0 bases, with 9 bases between the two germline ends. This CDR3 contains 15 residues. CDR3 protein: CAWSVGANSNQPQHF. Written as DNA, the CDR3 is TGTGCCTGGAGTGTTGGGGCGAATAGCAATCAGCCCCAGCATTTT.

This clone has just a few counts. The chain has TRBV18 and TRBJ1-1; D is unresolved. The CDR3 has 15 residues. Per the germline V gene, CDR1 is KGHSH and CDR2 is LQKENI. V was trimmed by 3 bases and J by 7 bases, leaving 18 bases between them. As DNA, the CDR3 is TGTGCCAGCTCACCGCCACAAGACACGATATATGAAGCTTTCTTT. It encodes CASSPPQDTIYEAFF.

This clone showed up just once. The V call is TRBV28, the J call TRBJ2-7; D is perhaps TRBD1 (6 bases). Germline CDR1 is MDHEN and CDR2 is SYDVKM. The CDR3 length is 14 residues. Trimming removed 8 bases at V and 3 bases at J, with 17 bases between. The CDR3 sequence is CASRDTTGGYEQYF. The CDR3 bases are TGTGCCAGCCGCGATACGACAGGCGGCTACGAGCAGTACTTC. Combining the CDR3 with reference TRBV28 and TRBJ2-7 gives the whole variable domain DVKVTQSSRYLVKRTGEKVFLECVQDMDHENMFWYRQDPGLGLRLIYFSYDVKMKEKGDIPEGYSVSREKKERFSLILESASTNQTSMYLCASRDTTGGYEQYFGPGTRLTVT.

The table lists this clone with a few counts. A read error may produce the germline difference seen at one junction end. V and J are TRBV7-7 and TRBJ2-1, with D unresolved. CDR3 length: 13 amino acids. The germline V gene has CDR1 SSHAT and CDR2 FNYEAQ (reference sequence). DNA for the CDR3: TGTGCTAGCAGCCCCTCCGCGTTGAGGGAGCAGTTCTTC. Its translation is CASSPSALREQFF.

The chain carries TRBV18 and TRBJ2-2; TRBD1 matches 9 bases. The V gene end was trimmed by 3 bases and the J gene end by 4 bases; junction bases not matched to a gene: 15. CDR1 KGHSH and CDR2 LQKENI come from the germline V gene. This CDR3 is 19 amino acids long. The chain's CDR3 is CASSPGTGLLSSPTGELFF. CDR3 nucleotide sequence: TGTGCCAGCTCACCCGGGACAGGGCTCCTCTCCTCGCCCACCGGGGAGCTGTTTTTT.

The chain couples TRBV2 to TRBJ2-3; D gene ambiguous. The V gene's germline CDR1 is SNHLY and CDR2 FYNNEI. V was pared by 4 bases and J by 2 bases, with 13 bases between. The CDR3 totals 15 residues. CDR3 loop: CASSALPSFTDTQYF. CDR3 bases: TGTGCCAGCAGTGCTCTGCCTAGTTTCACAGATACGCAGTATTTT.

V usage is TRBV7-2 and J usage is TRBJ2-5, with D perhaps TRBD1 (6 bases). CDR3 length equals 15 residues. CDR1 is SGHTA and CDR2 is FQGNSA in the germline V gene. V was cut by 4 bases and J by 2 bases, with 14 bases left in between. DNA for the CDR3: TGTGCCAGCAGCTGGGGTCTTGGACAGCAAGAGACCCAGTACTTC. This sequence encodes CASSWGLGQQETQYF.

The J gene is TRBJ2-7, the V gene TRBV28; 7 bases are shared with TRBD2. V lost 10 bases and J lost 0; bases outside the gene matches: 6. The length of the CDR3 is 13 residues. Germline V gene lookup returns CDR1 MDHEN and CDR2 SYDVKM. CDR3 DNA: TGTGCCATCCGCGGGGGAACCTCCTACGAGCAGTACTTC. Residues: CAIRGGTSYEQYF.

The genes are TRBV27 and TRBJ2-1, with 8 bases that match TRBD2. Germline CDR1 reads MNHEY; CDR2 reads SMNVEV (reference sequence). J was trimmed by 7 bases and V by 9 bases; bases with no gene match: 17. This CDR3 contains 16 residues. CDR3 sequence (DNA): TGTGCCAGTGGAGTCTTCGGGGGGGATCTCCAAAATGAGCAGTTCTTC. It translates to CASGVFGGDLQNEQFF.

The V call is TRBV7-9, the J call TRBJ2-1, with 12 bases fitting TRBD2. CDR1 SEHNR and CDR2 FQNEAQ come from the germline V gene (reference sequence). V was pared by 0 bases and J by 3 bases, with 3 bases of the junction left unmatched. The CDR3 totals 17 residues. The CDR3 bases are TGTGCCAGCAGCTTAGCGTCTAGCGGGGGGGTCTACAATGAGCAGTTCTTC. It is translated as CASSLASSGGVYNEQFF.

This clone has more than one count but fewer than ten. The chain joins TRBV2 to TRBJ2-6; D is uncertain. Germline lookup yields CDR1 SNHLY and CDR2 FYNNEI. CDR3 length equals 15 residues. Trimming stripped 6 bases from V and 0 bases from J, with 9 bases between. CDR3 nucleotides: TGTGCCAGCAGAGATGTCAGCTCTGGGGCCAACGTCCTGACTTTC. Translated: CASRDVSSGANVLTF.

This clone was picked up a small number of times. The genes are TRBV10-2 and TRBJ2-5; TRBD1 matches at 8 bases. Trimming at V came to 8 bases and at J to 3 bases, leaving 8 bases not matched to a gene. This CDR3 region has 14 residues. The germline CDR1 and CDR2 sequences are WSHSY and SAAADI. This CDR3 reads CASRAGGNKETQYF. CDR3 DNA: TGCGCCAGCCGGGCAGGGGGCAACAAAGAGACCCAGTACTTC.

The chain couples TRBV27 to TRBJ1-5; the D is unclear. With 2 bases removed from V and 0 bases from J, the gap between germline ends came to 5 bases. The CDR3 runs to 14 residues. Germline V lookup: CDR1 MNHEY, CDR2 SMNVEV (reference sequence). DNA for the CDR3: TGTGCCAGCAGTTTAGCGTATAGCAATCAGCCCCAGCATTTT. This sequence encodes CASSLAYSNQPQHF.

A few counts support this clone. CDR3 region: CASSFETGGYGYTF. DNA for the CDR3: TGCGCCAGCAGCTTCGAGACAGGGGGCTATGGCTACACCTTC. The chain joins TRBV5-1 to TRBJ1-2; 9 bases are a match to TRBD1. The germline gives CDR1 SGHRS, CDR2 YFSETQ. V lost 2 bases to trimming and J lost 4 bases; unmatched junction nucleotides: 3. This CDR3 comprises 14 residues. Variable domain in full (rest from reference TRBV5-1 and TRBJ1-2): KAGVTQTPRYLIKTRGQQVTLSCSPISGHRSVSWYQQTPGQGLQFLFEYFSETQRNKGNFPGRFSGRQFSNSRSEMNVSTLELGDSALYLCASSFETGGYGYTFGSGTRLTVV.

This clone was seen once. The chain combines TRBV6-5 with TRBJ1-1; D gene unclear. CDR1 MNHEY and CDR2 SVGAGI come from the germline V gene. This CDR3 has 13 amino acids. V was shortened by 4 bases and J by 5 bases, with 11 bases between the two germline ends. As DNA, the CDR3 is TGTGCCAGCAGTTCCTTGAGGAGGACTGAAGCTTTCTTT. Amino acid sequence: CASSSLRRTEAFF.

The chain employs TRBV19 and TRBJ1-1; D uncertain. Trimming removed 5 bases at V and 0 bases at J, with 10 bases between. The CDR3 contains 14 residues. The germline gives CDR1 LNHDA, CDR2 SQIVND (reference sequence). The CDR3 sequence: CASSSRTVNTEAFF. CDR3 sequence (DNA): TGTGCCAGTAGTTCCAGGACTGTGAACACTGAAGCTTTCTTT.

The chain carries TRBV10-3 and TRBJ2-1; 7 bases are a match to TRBD2. CDR3 length: 17 residues. With V trimmed by 2 bases and J by 7 bases, 14 bases remained unmatched. Germline V lookup: CDR1 ENHRY, CDR2 SYGVKD. CDR3 protein: CAISETWARGVINEQFF. The CDR3 region has the DNA TGTGCCATCAGTGAGACCTGGGCCCGGGGGGTGATAAATGAGCAGTTCTTC.

Comment on this clone: At one end the junction does not follow the germline gene, possibly because of a read error. The V call is TRBV6-5, the J call TRBJ2-7; TRBD1 matches 7 bases. The CDR3 totals 13 residues. In germline, CDR1 is MNHEY, CDR2 SVGAGI. DNA of the CDR3: TGTGCCAGCAGTTACGGTCCCCAAGGACAGGTCATCTTC. Translating gives CASSYGPQGQVIF.

This clone was observed a handful of times. J is TRBJ1-2 and V is TRBV6-5; tentatively, D is TRBD1 (6 bases). Trimming left V 5 bases short and J 7 bases short, with 11 bases between. Germline V gene sequence: CDR1 MNHEY, CDR2 SVGAGI. This CDR3 region has 12 residues. The CDR3 nucleotides read TGTGCCAGCAGTGAACAGGGCTCTGGCTACACCTTC. Amino acids: CASSEQGSGYTF.

This clone was recorded a few times. The chain links TRBV19 to TRBJ2-1, with TRBD1 matching over 7 bases. In germline, CDR1 is LNHDA, CDR2 SQIVND (reference sequence). CDR3 length equals 14 residues. The ends lost 4 bases at V and 3 bases at J; junction bases unmatched: 3. The CDR3 spells CASSSGTDYNEQFF. The CDR3 bases are TGTGCCAGTAGTAGTGGGACAGACTACAATGAGCAGTTCTTC.

The CDR3 loop is CASSSFRTGQETQYF. In DNA, the CDR3 is TGTGCCAGCAGCTCCTTCCGGACAGGGCAAGAGACCCAGTACTTC. The chain combines TRBV7-9 with TRBJ2-5, with TRBD1 matching over 8 bases. This CDR3 region has 15 residues. Germline V gene data show CDR1 as SEHNR and CDR2 as FQNEAQ (reference sequence). V trimming: 4 bases; J trimming: 2 bases; junction bases outside the gene matches: 6.

The chain employs TRBV7-6 and TRBJ2-1, with TRBD2 matching 14 bases. This CDR3 is 14 amino acids long. V lost 10 bases and J lost 11; bases outside the gene matches: 10. Germline CDR1 reads SGHVS; CDR2 reads FNYEAQ. The CDR3 DNA sequence: TGTGCCATGACTCCGGGACTAGCGGGAGACCAGCAGTTCTTC. It is translated as CAMTPGLAGDQQFF.

The V gene is TRBV7-9, the J gene TRBJ1-2; D remains unclear. The CDR3 consists of 14 residues. The germline V gene has CDR1 SEHNR and CDR2 FQNEAQ (reference sequence). Between the trimmed V and J ends, which lost 5 bases and 2 bases, there was a span of 12 bases. CDR3 sequence (DNA): TGTGCCAGCAGCCAAACGCCGGGGAACTATGGCTACACCTTC. Its translation: CASSQTPGNYGYTF.

This clone appeared a few times. V gene TRBV7-9 combines with J gene TRBJ1-1, with no clear D. CDR3 length: 13 amino acids. V lost 1 base and J lost 11, with 14 bases in between. Germline CDR1 is SEHNR and CDR2 is FQNEAQ (reference sequence). CDR3 region: CASSLETQAPAFF. The CDR3 nucleotides read TGTGCCAGCAGCTTAGAGACGCAGGCCCCCGCTTTCTTT.

The rearrangement joins TRBV15 to TRBJ1-6; 7 nucleotides match TRBD1. The ends lost 3 bases at V and 8 bases at J; junction bases unmatched: 4. Germline V CDR1 and CDR2: LNHNV, YYDKDF (reference sequence). CDR3 length equals 14 residues. For the CDR3, the DNA is TGTGCCACCAGCAGGACAGGGATAGATTCACCCCTCCACTTT. Its protein is CATSRTGIDSPLHF.

The rearrangement joins TRBV19 to TRBJ2-1; D remains unclear. CDR3 length: 15 amino acids. The ends were cut back, 5 bases at V and 6 bases at J, with 17 bases in the middle. Germline V gene data show CDR1 as LNHDA and CDR2 as SQIVND (reference sequence). This CDR3 reads CASSPKELGPNEQFF. For the CDR3, the DNA is TGTGCCAGTAGTCCAAAGGAGTTGGGTCCCAATGAGCAGTTCTTC.

A remark on this clone: The junction does not match germline at one end; this may be a read error. The sample carries other DNA sequences with the same CDR3. The rearrangement joins TRBV30 to TRBJ1-6; D ambiguous. CDR3 length: 13 amino acids. Germline CDR1 and CDR2: GTSNPN and SVGIG (reference sequence). CDR3 sequence: CAWNGVYNSPLHF. CDR3 DNA sequence: TGTGCCTGGAATGGAGTCTATAATTCCCCCCTCCACTTT.